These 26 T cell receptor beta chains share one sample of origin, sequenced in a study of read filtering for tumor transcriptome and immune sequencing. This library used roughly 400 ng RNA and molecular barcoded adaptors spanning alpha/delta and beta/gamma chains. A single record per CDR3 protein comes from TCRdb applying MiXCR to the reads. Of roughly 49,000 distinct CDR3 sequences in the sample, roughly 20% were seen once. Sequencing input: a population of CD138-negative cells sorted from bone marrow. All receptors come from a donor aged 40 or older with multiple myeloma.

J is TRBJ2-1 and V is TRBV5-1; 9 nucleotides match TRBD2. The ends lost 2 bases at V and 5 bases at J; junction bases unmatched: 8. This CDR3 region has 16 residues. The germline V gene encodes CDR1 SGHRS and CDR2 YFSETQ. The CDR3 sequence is CASSFLGAGGNNEQFF. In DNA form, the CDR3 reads TGCGCCAGCAGCTTCTTGGGAGCGGGAGGTAACAATGAGCAGTTCTTC.

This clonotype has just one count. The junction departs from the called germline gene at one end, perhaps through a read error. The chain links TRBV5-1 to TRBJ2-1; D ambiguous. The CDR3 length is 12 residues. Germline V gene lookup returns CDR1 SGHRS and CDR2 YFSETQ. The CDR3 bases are TGCGCCAGCAGCTTGCTGGGCAATGGGCAGTTCTTC. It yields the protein CASSLLGNGQFF.

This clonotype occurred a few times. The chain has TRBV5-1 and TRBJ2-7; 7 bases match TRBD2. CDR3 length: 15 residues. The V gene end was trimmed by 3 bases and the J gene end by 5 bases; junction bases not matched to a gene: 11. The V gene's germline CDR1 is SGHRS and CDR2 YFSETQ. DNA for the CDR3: TGCGCCAGCAGCTCCCAGCGGGGAGGGCCTAACGAGCAGTACTTC. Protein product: CASSSQRGGPNEQYF. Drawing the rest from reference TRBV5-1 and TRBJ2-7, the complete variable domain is KAGVTQTPRYLIKTRGQQVTLSCSPISGHRSVSWYQQTPGQGLQFLFEYFSETQRNKGNFPGRFSGRQFSNSRSEMNVSTLELGDSALYLCASSSQRGGPNEQYFGPGTRLTVT.

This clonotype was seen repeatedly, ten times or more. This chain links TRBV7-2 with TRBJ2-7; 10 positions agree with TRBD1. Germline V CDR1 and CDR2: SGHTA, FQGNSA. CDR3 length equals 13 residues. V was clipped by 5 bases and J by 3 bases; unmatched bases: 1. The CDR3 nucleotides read TGTGCCAGCAGCCGGGACAGGGGCTACGAGCAGTACTTC. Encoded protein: CASSRDRGYEQYF.

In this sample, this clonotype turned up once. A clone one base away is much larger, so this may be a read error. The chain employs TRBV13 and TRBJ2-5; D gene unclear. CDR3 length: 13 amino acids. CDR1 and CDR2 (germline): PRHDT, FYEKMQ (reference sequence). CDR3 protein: CASCLSGVGTQYF. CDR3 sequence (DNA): TGTGCCAGCTGCTTATCTGGGGTCGGGACCCAGTACTTC.

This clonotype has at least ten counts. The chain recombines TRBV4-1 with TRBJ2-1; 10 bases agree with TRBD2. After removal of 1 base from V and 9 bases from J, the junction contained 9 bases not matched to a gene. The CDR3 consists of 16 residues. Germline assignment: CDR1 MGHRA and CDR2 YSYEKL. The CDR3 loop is CASSQGRLAGAGEQFF. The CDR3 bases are TGCGCCAGCAGCCAAGGAAGGCTAGCGGGAGCCGGTGAGCAGTTCTTC.

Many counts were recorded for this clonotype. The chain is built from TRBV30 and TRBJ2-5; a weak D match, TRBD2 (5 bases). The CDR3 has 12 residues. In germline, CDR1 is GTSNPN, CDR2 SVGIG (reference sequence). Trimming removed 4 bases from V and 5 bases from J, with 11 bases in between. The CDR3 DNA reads TGTGCCTGGACCAGGACTGGGGAGACCCAGTACTTC. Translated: CAWTRTGETQYF. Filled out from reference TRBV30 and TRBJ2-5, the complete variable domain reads SQTIHQWPATLVQPVGSPLSLECTVEGTSNPNLYWYRQAAGRGLQLLFYSVGIGQISSEVPQNLSASRPQDRQFILSSKKLLLSDSGFYLCAWTRTGETQYFGPGTRLLVL.

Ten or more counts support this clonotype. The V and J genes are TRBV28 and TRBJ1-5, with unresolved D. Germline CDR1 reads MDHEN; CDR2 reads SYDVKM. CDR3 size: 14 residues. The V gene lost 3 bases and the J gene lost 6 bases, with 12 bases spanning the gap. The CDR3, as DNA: TGTGCCAGCAGTTTTGAGGGAGTCGGTCAGCCCCAGCATTTT. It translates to CASSFEGVGQPQHF.

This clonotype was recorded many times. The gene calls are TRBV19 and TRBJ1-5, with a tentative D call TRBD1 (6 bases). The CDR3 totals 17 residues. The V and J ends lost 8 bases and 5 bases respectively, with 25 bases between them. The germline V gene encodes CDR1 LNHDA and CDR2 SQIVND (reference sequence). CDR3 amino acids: CASRTSRGRGSDQPQHF. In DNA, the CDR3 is TGTGCCAGTCGAACCTCAAGGGGGAGGGGATCGGATCAGCCCCAGCATTTT.

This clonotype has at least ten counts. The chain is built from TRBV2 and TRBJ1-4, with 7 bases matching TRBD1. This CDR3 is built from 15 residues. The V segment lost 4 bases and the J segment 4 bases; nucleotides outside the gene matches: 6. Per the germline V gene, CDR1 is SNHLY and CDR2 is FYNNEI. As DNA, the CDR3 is TGTGCCAGCAGTGCTAAGACAGGGATTAATGAAAAACTGTTTTTT. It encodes CASSAKTGINEKLFF.

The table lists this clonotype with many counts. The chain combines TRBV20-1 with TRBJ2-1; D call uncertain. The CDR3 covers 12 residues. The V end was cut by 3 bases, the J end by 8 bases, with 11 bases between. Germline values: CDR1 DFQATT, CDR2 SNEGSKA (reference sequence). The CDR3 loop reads CSASPSRDEQFF. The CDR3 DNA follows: TGCAGTGCTAGTCCTAGTCGCGATGAGCAGTTCTTC.

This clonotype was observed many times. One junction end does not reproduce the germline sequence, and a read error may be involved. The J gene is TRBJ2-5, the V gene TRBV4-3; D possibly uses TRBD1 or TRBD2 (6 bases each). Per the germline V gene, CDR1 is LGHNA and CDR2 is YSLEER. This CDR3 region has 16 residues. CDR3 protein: CASSQAWGALEETRYF. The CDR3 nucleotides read TGCGCCAGCAGCCAAGCCTGGGGGGCGCTTGAGGAGACCCGGTACTTC.

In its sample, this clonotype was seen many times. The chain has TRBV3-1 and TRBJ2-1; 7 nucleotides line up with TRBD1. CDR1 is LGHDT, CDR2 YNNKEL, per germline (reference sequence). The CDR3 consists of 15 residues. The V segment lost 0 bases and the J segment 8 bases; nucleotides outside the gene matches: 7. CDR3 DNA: TGTGCCAGCAGCCAAGATTTCAACAGGGGCTATGAGCAGTTCTTC. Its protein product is CASSQDFNRGYEQFF.

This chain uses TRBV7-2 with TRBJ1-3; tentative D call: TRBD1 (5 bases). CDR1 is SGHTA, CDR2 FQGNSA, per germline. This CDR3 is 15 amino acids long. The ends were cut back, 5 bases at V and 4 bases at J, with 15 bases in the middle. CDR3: CASSLRTRRGNTIYF. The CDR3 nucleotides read TGTGCCAGCAGCCTACGGACAAGAAGAGGAAACACCATATATTTT.

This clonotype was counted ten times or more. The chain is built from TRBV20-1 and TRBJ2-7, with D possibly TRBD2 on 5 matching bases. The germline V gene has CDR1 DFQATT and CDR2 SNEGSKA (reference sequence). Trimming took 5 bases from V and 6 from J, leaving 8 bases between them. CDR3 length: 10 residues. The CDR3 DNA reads TGCAGTGCTCTTGGGAGCGAGCAGTACTTC. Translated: CSALGSEQYF.

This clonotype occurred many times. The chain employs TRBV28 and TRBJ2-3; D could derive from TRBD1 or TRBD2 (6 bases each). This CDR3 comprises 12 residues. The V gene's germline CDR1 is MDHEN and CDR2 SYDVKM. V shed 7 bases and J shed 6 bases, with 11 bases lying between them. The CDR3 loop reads CASTKGGDTQYF. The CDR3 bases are TGTGCCAGCACTAAGGGGGGCGATACGCAGTATTTT.

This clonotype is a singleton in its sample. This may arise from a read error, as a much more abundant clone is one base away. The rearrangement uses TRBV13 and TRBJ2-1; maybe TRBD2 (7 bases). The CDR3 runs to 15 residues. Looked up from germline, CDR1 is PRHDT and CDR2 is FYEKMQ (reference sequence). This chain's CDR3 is CASSEGGTRLDEQLF. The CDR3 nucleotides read TGTGCCAGCAGCGAGGGGGGGACCCGCCTGGATGAGCAGCTCTTC. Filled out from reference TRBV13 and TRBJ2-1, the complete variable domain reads AAGVIQSPRHLIKEKRETATLKCYPIPRHDTVYWYQQGPGQDPQFLISFYEKMQSDKGSIPDRFSAQQFSDYHSELNMSSLELGDSALYFCASSEGGTRLDEQLFGPGTRLTVL.

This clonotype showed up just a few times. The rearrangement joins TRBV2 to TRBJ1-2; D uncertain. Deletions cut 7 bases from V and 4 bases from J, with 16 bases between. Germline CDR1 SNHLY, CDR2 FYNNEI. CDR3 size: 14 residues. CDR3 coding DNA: TGTGCCAGCACTGGTTTAAGGAGGTTCTATGGCTACACCTTC. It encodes CASTGLRRFYGYTF.

The CDR3 DNA is TGTGCCAGCAGTTTGGGACAGGTCACAGATACGCAGTATTTT. It translates to CASSLGQVTDTQYF. The chain has TRBV2 and TRBJ2-3; 8 nucleotides agree with TRBD1. Germline V gene lookup returns CDR1 SNHLY and CDR2 FYNNEI. Germline trimming cut 5 bases from V and 2 bases from J; bases unmatched to any gene: 3. The CDR3 is made up of 14 amino acids.

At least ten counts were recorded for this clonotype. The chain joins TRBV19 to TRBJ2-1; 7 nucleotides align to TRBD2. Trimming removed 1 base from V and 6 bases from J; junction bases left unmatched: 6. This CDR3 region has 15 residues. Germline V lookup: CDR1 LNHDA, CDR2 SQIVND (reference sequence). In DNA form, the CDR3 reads TGTGCCAGTAGTATAGTAGCGGGCCCGTCCAATGAGCAGTTCTTC. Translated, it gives CASSIVAGPSNEQFF. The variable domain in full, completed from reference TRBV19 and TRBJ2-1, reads DGGITQSPKYLFRKEGQNVTLSCEQNLNHDAMYWYRQDPGQGLRLIYYSQIVNDFQKGDIAEGYSVSREKKESFPLTVTSAQKNPTAFYLCASSIVAGPSNEQFFGPGTRLTVL.

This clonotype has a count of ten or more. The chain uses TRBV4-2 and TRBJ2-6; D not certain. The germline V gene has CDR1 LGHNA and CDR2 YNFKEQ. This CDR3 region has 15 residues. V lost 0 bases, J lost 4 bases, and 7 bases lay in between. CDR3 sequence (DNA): TGTGCCAGCAGCCAAGAGGGTGCGGGGGCCAACGTCCTGACTTTC. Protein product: CASSQEGAGANVLTF.

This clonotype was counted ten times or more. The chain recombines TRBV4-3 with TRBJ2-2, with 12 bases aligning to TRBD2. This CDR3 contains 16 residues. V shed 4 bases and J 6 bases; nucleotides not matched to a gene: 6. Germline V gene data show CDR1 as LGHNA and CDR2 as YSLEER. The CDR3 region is CASSRGLAGSAGELFF. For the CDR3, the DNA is TGCGCCAGCAGCCGAGGACTAGCGGGAAGTGCCGGGGAGCTGTTTTTT.

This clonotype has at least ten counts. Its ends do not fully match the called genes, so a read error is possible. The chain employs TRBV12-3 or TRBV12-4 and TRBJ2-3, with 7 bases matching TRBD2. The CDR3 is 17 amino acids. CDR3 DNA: TGTGCCAGCAGCCCGGGGAGGGGTTCCGATATCACAAATACGCAGTATTTT. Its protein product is CASSPGRGSDITNTQYF.

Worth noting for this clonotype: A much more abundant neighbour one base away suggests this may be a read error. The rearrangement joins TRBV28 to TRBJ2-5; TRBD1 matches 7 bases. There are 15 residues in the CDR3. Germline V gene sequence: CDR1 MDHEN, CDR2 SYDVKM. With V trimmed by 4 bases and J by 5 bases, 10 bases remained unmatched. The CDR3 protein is CASSSGTAAGETQYF. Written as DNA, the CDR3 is TGTGCCAGCAGTTCAGGGACAGCAGCCGGTGAGACCCAGTACTTC.

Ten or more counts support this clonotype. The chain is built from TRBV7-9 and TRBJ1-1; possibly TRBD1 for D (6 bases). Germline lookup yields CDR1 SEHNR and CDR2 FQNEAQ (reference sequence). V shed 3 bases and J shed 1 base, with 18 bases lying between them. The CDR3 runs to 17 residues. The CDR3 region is CASSFKGTSGENTEAFF. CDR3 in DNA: TGTGCCAGCAGCTTTAAAGGAACTTCAGGGGAGAACACTGAAGCTTTCTTT.

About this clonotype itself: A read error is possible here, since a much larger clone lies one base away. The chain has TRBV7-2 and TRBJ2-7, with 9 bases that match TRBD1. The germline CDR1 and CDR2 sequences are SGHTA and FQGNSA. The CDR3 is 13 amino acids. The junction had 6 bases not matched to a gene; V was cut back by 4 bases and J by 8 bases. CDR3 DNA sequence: TGTGCCAGCAGCTCCGGACAGGGGCTCAAGCAGTACTTC. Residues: CASSSGQGLKQYF. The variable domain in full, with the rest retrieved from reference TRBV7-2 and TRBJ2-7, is GAGVSQSPSNKVTEKGKDVELRCDPISGHTALYWYRQSLGQGLEFLIYFQGNSAPDKSGLPSDRFSAERTGGSVSTLTIQRTQQEDSAVYLCASSSGQGLKQYFGPGTRLTVT.